This TCR beta chain stems from a study of Tregs in tolerant kidney transplant recipients. Study details: Sorting of CD4+CD25+CD127- cells followed approximately 3-day belatacept mixed lymphocyte reactions, sometimes with roughly five-day graft donor restimulation. Recipient cells were told from donor cells by antibody staining.

The study's findings and limits: No direct test of biological reproducibility was done here. Validation in larger populations is needed because few patients were studied.

Comments on this clone: Its antigen is currently unknown.

The CDR3 has 11 amino acids. Germline CDR1 is SQVTM and CDR2 is ANQGSEA. Trimming took 8 bases from V and 6 from J; bases not matched to a gene: 5. Measured with immunoSEQ multiplex PCR; TCRdb has only the in-frame clones, and not every one. Of 30,000 or so clones listed, over 75% are singletons. The receptor's source is a human donor in good health. The sample comprised Tregs from blood cultured with allogeneic cells. The chain recombines TRBV29-1 with TRBJ2-5, with TRBD1 identical over 8 bases. The CDR3 loop reads CSTDRAQTQYF. CDR3 coding DNA: TGCAGCACGGACAGGGCGCAGACCCAGTACTTC.